The 3 T cell receptor beta chains below were found in one sample sequenced in a study of control samples from healthy donors and cancer patients (dated by TCRdb to 2019 to 2021). Library preparation employed the immunoSEQ multiplex PCR assay. TCRdb provides this immuneACCESS table in a form limited to in-frame rearrangements. Some clones are lacking; in checked studies, under half of them reflect an unresolved V gene, and why the rest are absent is not known. The sample profile shows 150,000 to 200,000 clones; approximately 94% of them were found once. The ten top clones hold approximately 14% of the sample. The sample comprised PBMCs. These receptors came from a man in his sixties with colorectal cancer.

This rearrangement joins TRBV18 to TRBJ2-7, with D hard to call. The germline V gene encodes CDR1 KGHSH and CDR2 LQKENI. Deletions cut 3 bases from V and 6 bases from J, with 12 bases between. The CDR3 has 13 amino acids. CDR3 residues: CASSPVDLGEQYF. The CDR3 nucleotides are TGTGCCAGCTCACCCGTGGATTTGGGCGAGCAGTACTTC. The whole variable domain, filled in from reference TRBV18 and TRBJ2-7, reads NAGVMQNPRHLVRRRGQEARLRCSPMKGHSHVYWYRQLPEEGLKFMVYLQKENIIDESGMPKERFSAEFPKEGPSILRIQQVVRGDSAAYFCASSPVDLGEQYFGPGTRLTVT.

The chain combines TRBV6-1 with TRBJ2-7; D unresolved. The V gene lost 1 base and the J gene lost 6 bases, with 19 bases spanning the gap. This CDR3 is 16 amino acids long. The germline V gene encodes CDR1 MNHNS and CDR2 SASEGT. Written as DNA, the CDR3 is TGTGCCAGCAGTGAAGGGAACCGCCGGCCTCCTCGCGAGCAGTACTTC. Translation: CASSEGNRRPPREQYF.

This clone was counted a single time. The rearrangement uses TRBV6-6 and TRBJ1-6; D unclear. V was cut by 0 bases and J by 9 bases, with 6 bases left in between. CDR1 is MNHNY and CDR2 is SVGAGI in the germline V gene (reference sequence). The length of the CDR3 is 13 residues. The CDR3 DNA is TGTGCCAGCAGTTACTCCTACAGTTCACCCCTCCACTTT. The encoded protein is CASSYSYSSPLHF.